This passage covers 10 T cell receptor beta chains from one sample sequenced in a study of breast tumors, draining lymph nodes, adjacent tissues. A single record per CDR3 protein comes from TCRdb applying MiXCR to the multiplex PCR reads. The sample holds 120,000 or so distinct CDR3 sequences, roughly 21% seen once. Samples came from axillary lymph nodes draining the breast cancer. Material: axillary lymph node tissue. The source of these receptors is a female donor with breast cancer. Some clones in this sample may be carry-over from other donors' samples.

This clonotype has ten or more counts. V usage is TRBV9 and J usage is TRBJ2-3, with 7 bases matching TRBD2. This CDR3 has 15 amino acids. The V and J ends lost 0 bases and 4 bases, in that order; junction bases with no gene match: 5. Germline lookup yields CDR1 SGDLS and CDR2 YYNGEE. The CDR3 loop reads CASSVEAGESDTQYF. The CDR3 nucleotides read TGTGCCAGCAGCGTAGAGGCGGGGGAATCAGATACGCAGTATTTT. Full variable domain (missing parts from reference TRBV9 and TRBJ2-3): DSGVTQTPKHLITATGQRVTLRCSPRSGDLSVYWYQQSLDQGLQFLIQYYNGEERAKGNILERFSAQQFPDLHSELNLSSLELGDSALYFCASSVEAGESDTQYFGPGTRLTVL.

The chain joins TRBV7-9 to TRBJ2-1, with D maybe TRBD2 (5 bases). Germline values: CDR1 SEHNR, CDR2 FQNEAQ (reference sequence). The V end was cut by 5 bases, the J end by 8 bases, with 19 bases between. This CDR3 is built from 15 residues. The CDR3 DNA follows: TGTGCCAGCAGCCCCCTGGACTCCGACGCAGATGAGCAGTTCTTC. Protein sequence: CASSPLDSDADEQFF.

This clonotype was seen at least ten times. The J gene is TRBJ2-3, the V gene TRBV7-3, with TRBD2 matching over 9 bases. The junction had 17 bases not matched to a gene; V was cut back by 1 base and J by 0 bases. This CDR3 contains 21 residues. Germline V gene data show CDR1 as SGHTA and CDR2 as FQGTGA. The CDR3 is CASSLRQAEGAGGSSTDTQYF. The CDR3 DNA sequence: TGTGCCAGCAGCTTAAGACAAGCCGAGGGAGCGGGAGGTTCCAGCACAGATACGCAGTATTTT.

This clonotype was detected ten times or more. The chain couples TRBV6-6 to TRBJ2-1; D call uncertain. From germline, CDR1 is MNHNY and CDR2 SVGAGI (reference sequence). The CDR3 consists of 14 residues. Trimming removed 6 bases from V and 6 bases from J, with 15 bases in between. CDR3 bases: TGTGCCAGCAGCCTAGATAGTCGGCGCAATGAGCAGTTCTTC. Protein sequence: CASSLDSRRNEQFF.

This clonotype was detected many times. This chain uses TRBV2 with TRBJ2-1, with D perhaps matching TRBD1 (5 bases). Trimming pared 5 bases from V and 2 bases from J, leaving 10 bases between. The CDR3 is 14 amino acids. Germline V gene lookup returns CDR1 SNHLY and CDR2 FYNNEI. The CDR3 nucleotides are TGTGCCAGCAGTCAGGGAACTACCTACAATGAGCAGTTCTTC. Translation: CASSQGTTYNEQFF.

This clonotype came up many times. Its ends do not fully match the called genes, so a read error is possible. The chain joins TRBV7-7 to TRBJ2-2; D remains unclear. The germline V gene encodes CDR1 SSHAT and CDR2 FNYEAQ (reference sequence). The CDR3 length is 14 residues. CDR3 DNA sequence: TGTGCTAGCAGCTCCCACCTGACGGCCGGGGAGCTGTTTTTT. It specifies CASSSHLTAGELFF.

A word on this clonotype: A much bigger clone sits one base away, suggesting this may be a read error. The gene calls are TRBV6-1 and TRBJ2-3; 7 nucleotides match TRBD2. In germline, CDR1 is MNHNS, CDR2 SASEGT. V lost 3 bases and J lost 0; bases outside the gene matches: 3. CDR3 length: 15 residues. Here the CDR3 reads CASSEREPSTDTQYF. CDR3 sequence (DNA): TGTGCCAGCAGTGAGCGGGAGCCTAGCACAGATACGCAGTATTTT.

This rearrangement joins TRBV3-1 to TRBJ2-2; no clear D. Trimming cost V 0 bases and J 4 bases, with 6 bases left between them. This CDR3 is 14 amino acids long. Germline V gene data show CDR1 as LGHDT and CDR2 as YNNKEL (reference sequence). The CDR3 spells CASSQDPFTGELFF. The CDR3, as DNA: TGTGCCAGCAGCCAAGATCCGTTCACCGGGGAGCTGTTTTTT.

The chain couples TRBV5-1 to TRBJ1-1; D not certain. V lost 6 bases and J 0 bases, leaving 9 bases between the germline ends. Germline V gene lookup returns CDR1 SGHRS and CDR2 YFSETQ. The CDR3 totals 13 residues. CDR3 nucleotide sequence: TGCGCCAGCACAGGAGCCATGAACACTGAAGCTTTCTTT. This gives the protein CASTGAMNTEAFF.

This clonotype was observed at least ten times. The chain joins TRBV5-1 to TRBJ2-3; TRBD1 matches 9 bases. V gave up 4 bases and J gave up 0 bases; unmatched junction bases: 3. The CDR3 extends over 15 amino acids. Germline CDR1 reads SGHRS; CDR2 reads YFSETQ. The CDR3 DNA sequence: TGCGCCAGCAGCAAAGGGACAGGGAGCACAGATACGCAGTATTTT. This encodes CASSKGTGSTDTQYF.